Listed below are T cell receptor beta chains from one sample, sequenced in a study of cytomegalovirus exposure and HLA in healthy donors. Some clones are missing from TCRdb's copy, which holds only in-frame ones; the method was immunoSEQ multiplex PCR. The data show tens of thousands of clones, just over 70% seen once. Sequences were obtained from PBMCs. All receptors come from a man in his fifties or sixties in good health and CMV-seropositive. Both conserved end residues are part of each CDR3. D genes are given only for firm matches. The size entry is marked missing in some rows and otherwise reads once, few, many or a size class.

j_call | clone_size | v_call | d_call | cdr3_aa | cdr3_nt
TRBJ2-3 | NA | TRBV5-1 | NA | CASSLQGGYTDTQYF | TGCGCCAGCAGCTTACAGGGCGGGTATACGGATACGCAGTATTTT
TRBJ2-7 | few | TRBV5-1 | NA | CASSGSNEQYF | TGCGCCAGCAGCGGGAGTAACGAGCAGTACTTC
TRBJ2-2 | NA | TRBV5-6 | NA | CASRQMNTGELFF | TGTGCCAGCAGACAGATGAACACCGGGGAGCTGTTTTTT
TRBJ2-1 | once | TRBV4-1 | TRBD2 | CASSPGTSVHNEQFF | TGCGCCAGCAGCCCCGGGACTAGCGTACACAATGAGCAGTTCTTC
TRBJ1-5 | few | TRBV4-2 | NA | CASSQETQGSAGNQPQHF | TGTGCCAGCAGCCAAGAGACGCAGGGTAGTGCCGGCAATCAGCCCCAGCATTTT
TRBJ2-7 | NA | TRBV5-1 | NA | CASGGGGGGYEQYF | TGCGCCAGCGGAGGGGGAGGGGGGGGCTACGAGCAGTACTTC
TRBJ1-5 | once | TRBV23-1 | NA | CASSQSIGSGNQPQHF | TGCGCCAGCAGTCAATCGATTGGGAGTGGGAATCAGCCCCAGCATTTT
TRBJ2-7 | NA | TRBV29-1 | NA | CSVHSVYEQYF | TGCAGCGTTCACTCCGTATACGAGCAGTACTTC
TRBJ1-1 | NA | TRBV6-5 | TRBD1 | CASSYTDRVTEAFF | TGTGCCAGCAGTTACACCGACAGGGTAACTGAAGCTTTCTTT
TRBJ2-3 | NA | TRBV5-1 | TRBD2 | CASSLDSGSDTQYF | TGCGCCAGCAGCTTGGACAGCGGGAGTGATACGCAGTATTTT
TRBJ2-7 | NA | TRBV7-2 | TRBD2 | CASSLYGGGGEQYF | TGTGCCAGCAGCTTATATGGCGGCGGGGGCGAGCAGTACTTC
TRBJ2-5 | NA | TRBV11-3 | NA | CASSLPGEETQYF | TGTGCCAGCAGCTTACCCGGGGAAGAGACCCAGTACTTC
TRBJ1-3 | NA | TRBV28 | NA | CASSLPRYSGNTIYF | TGTGCCAGCAGTTTACCGAGGTACTCTGGAAACACCATATATTTT
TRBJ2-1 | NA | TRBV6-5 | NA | CASRDTGYNEQFF | TGTGCCAGCAGGGATACAGGTTACAATGAGCAGTTCTTC
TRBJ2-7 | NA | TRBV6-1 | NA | CASTQRANQYEQYF | TGTGCCAGCACCCAGCGGGCAAATCAATACGAGCAGTACTTC
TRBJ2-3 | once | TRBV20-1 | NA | CSATQRDTQYF | TGCAGTGCTACCCAGCGGGATACGCAGTATTTT
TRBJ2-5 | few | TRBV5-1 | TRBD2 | CASSLELAGEGETQYF | TGCGCCAGCAGCTTGGAACTAGCGGGGGAGGGAGAGACCCAGTACTTC
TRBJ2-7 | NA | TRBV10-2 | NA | CASLGSSYEQYF | TGCGCCAGCCTTGGCAGCTCCTACGAGCAGTACTTC
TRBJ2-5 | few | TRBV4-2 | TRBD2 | CASSQDLGLGGETQYF | TGTGCCAGCAGCCAAGATCTCGGACTAGGCGGGGAGACCCAGTACTTC
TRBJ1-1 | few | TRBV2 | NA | CATLGGETEAFF | TGTGCCACCCTGGGGGGGGAGACTGAAGCTTTCTTT
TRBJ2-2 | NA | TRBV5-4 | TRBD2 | CASSLGTSGRTGELFF | TGTGCCAGCAGCTTGGGGACTAGCGGGAGGACCGGGGAGCTGTTTTTT
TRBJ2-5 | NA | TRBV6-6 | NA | CASSYPRQVGDPQYF | TGTGCCAGCAGTTACCCCCGACAGGTCGGGGATCCCCAGTACTTC
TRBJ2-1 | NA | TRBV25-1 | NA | CASSEGYGGVREQFF | TGTGCCAGCAGTGAGGGGTACGGAGGAGTTAGGGAGCAGTTCTTC
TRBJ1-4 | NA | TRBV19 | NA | CASSPNRLGAEKLFF | TGTGCCAGTAGTCCCAACAGGTTAGGGGCTGAAAAACTGTTTTTT
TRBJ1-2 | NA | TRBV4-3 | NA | CASSQDNWRDYGYTF | TGCGCCAGCAGCCAAGATAATTGGAGGGACTATGGCTACACCTTC
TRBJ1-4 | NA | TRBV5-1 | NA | CASSLDKKGATNEKLFF | TGCGCCAGCAGCTTGGATAAAAAGGGAGCAACTAATGAAAAACTGTTTTTT
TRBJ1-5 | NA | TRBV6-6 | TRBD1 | CASSPRMDRADQPQHF | TGTGCCAGCAGCCCGAGAATGGACAGGGCCGATCAGCCCCAGCATTTT